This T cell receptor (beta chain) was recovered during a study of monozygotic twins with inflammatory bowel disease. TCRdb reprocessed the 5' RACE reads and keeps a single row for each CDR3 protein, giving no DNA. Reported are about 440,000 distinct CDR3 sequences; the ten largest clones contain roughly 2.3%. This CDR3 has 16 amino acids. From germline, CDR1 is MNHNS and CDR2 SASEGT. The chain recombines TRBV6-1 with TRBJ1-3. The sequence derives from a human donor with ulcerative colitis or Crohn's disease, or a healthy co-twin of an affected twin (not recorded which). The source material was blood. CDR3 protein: CASSGRASMRGNTIYF.